These 30 T cell receptor beta chains were sequenced from one sample in a study of T cells after yellow fever vaccination. TCRdb called the 5' RACE reads again in MiXCR, with one record for every CDR3 protein. The table has around 300,000 distinct CDR3 sequences, around 4.5% seen once. Sequences were derived from PBMCs, sampled 15 days after the yellow fever booster vaccination. Every receptor here comes from a man between 18 and 35 years old who received the YFV17D yellow fever vaccine.

This sequence joins TRBV18 and TRBJ1-4, with no clear D. The CDR3 runs 15 residues. V lost 0 bases and J 7 bases, leaving 12 bases between the germline ends. Germline loops: CDR1 KGHSH, CDR2 LQKENI. The DNA for the CDR3 is TGTGCCAGCTCACCACCGCCGGCCCGCGGTGAAAAACTGTTTTTT. It codes for CASSPPPARGEKLFF.

In its sample, this clonotype was seen many times. This chain connects TRBV4-3 to TRBJ2-5; TRBD2 matches 14 bases. Germline V lookup: CDR1 LGHNA, CDR2 YSLEER. The trim removed 0 bases at V and 6 bases at J, leaving 9 bases unmatched. This CDR3 has 18 residues. The CDR3 loop reads CASSQDVGTSGGGKTQYF. The CDR3 DNA follows: TGCGCCAGCAGCCAAGATGTGGGGACTAGCGGGGGAGGAAAGACCCAGTACTTC.

Many counts were recorded for this clonotype. The chain links TRBV6-6 to TRBJ1-1; D possibly corresponds to TRBD1 (6 bases). V lost 2 bases, J lost 4 bases, and 11 bases lay in between. Germline CDR1 MNHNY, CDR2 SVGAGI (reference sequence). CDR3 length: 14 amino acids. The CDR3 here is CASSYTQGITEAFF. CDR3 coding DNA: TGTGCCAGCAGTTACACTCAGGGGATCACTGAAGCTTTCTTT.

This clonotype was seen ten or more times. The chain links TRBV27 to TRBJ2-5; D gene uncertain. V gave up 5 bases and J gave up 1 base, with 8 bases separating them. Germline V gene sequence: CDR1 MNHEY, CDR2 SMNVEV (reference sequence). CDR3 length: 13 amino acids. The CDR3 is CASSPRPQETQYF. DNA for the CDR3: TGTGCCAGCAGTCCGCGACCCCAAGAGACCCAGTACTTC.

This chain connects TRBV20-1 to TRBJ2-1; 14 bases map to TRBD2. Germline lookup yields CDR1 DFQATT and CDR2 SNEGSKA (reference sequence). V lost 3 bases and J lost 8; bases outside the gene matches: 12. The CDR3 covers 17 residues. The CDR3 sequence: CSASPRLAGGARDEQFF. CDR3 coding DNA: TGCAGTGCTAGTCCCCGACTAGCGGGGGGGGCCAGGGATGAGCAGTTCTTC.

This chain uses TRBV6-9 with TRBJ2-7; D possibly corresponds to TRBD2 (5 bases). V gave up 8 bases and J gave up 0 bases, with 17 bases separating them. The CDR3 runs to 15 residues. CDR1 MNHGY and CDR2 SVAAGI come from the germline V gene. CDR3 sequence: CASGVWRAGSYEQYV. In DNA form, the CDR3 reads TGTGCCAGCGGCGTATGGCGGGCTGGCTCCTACGAGCAGTACGTC.

V and J are TRBV20-1 and TRBJ2-1, with TRBD2 identical over 7 bases. The CDR3 sequence is 12 residues long. Germline CDR1 is DFQATT and CDR2 is SNEGSKA (reference sequence). V dropped 3 bases and J dropped 7; count of bases not matched to a gene: 3. The CDR3 region has the DNA TGCAGTGCTAGCGGGGGGAGGAATGAGCAGTTCTTC. Its protein is CSASGGRNEQFF.

The gene calls are TRBV20-1 and TRBJ1-1; 9 bases are shared with TRBD1. This CDR3 is 15 amino acids long. Losses at the gene ends were 1 base for V and 0 bases for J; bases not matched to a gene: 3. Germline lookup yields CDR1 DFQATT and CDR2 SNEGSKA (reference sequence). The DNA for the CDR3 is TGCAGTGCTAGAGCCGGGACAGGGTTGAACACTGAAGCTTTCTTT. Protein: CSARAGTGLNTEAFF.

This sequence joins TRBV20-1 and TRBJ2-1; D remains unclear. V dropped 1 base and J dropped 9 bases, with 7 bases sitting between them. The CDR3 totals 11 residues. CDR1 is DFQATT and CDR2 is SNEGSKA in the germline V gene (reference sequence). For the CDR3, the DNA is TGCAGTGCTAGAGTGGTTACTGAGCAGTTCTTC. As protein: CSARVVTEQFF.

This clonotype was recorded a few times. The junction shows a germline mismatch at one end, possibly a read error. The rearrangement joins TRBV3-1 to TRBJ2-1; tentatively, D is TRBD2 (7 bases). The CDR3 is made up of 14 amino acids. CDR1 and CDR2 from the germline V gene are LGHDT and YNNKEL (reference sequence). Here the CDR3 reads CASSQDFRGGGTTF. Written as DNA, the CDR3 is TGTGCCAGCAGCCAAGATTTCAGGGGCGGGGGAACAACGTTC.

This chain uses TRBV25-1 with TRBJ1-1, with D maybe TRBD1 (6 bases). The CDR3 covers 16 residues. Germline values: CDR1 MGHDK, CDR2 SYGVNS. With 2 bases removed from V and 5 bases from J, the gap between germline ends came to 18 bases. In nucleotides, the CDR3 is TGTGCCAGCAGTGAAGGGGCCGGGGACACAAGAACTGAAGCTTTCTTT. This codes for CASSEGAGDTRTEAFF. The full variable domain, in which reference TRBV25-1 and TRBJ1-1 provide the parts outside the CDR3, is EADIYQTPRYLVIGTGKKITLECSQTMGHDKMYWYQQDPGMELHLIHYSYGVNSTEKGDLSSESTVSRIRTEHFPLTLESARPSHTSQYLCASSEGAGDTRTEAFFGQGTRLTVV.

The table lists this clonotype with a few counts. V is TRBV14 and J is TRBJ2-1; D remains ambiguous. The germline V gene encodes CDR1 SGHDN and CDR2 FVKESK. The CDR3 totals 17 residues. V was cut by 0 bases and J by 0 bases, with 12 bases left in between. The CDR3 sequence: CASSQDIGFGSYNEQFF. The CDR3 nucleotides are TGTGCCAGCAGCCAAGATATAGGTTTCGGCTCCTACAATGAGCAGTTCTTC.

This clonotype was observed a few times. The chain recombines TRBV4-1 with TRBJ1-5, with D unclear. The germline gives CDR1 MGHRA, CDR2 YSYEKL. This CDR3 contains 16 residues. Between the trimmed V and J ends, which lost 1 base and 0 bases, there was a span of 10 bases. DNA of the CDR3: TGCGCCAGCAGCCAAGTCCAACAGACTAGCAATCAGCCCCAGCATTTT. Translation: CASSQVQQTSNQPQHF.

This clonotype was recorded at least ten times. The chain carries TRBV15 and TRBJ1-3, with D unresolved. Trimming stripped 3 bases from V and 0 bases from J, with 12 bases between. This CDR3 region has 16 residues. Germline assignment: CDR1 LNHNV and CDR2 YYDKDF (reference sequence). The CDR3 coding sequence is TGTGCCACCAGCAGCGGATGGATTCTCTCTGGAAACACCATATATTTT. Translated: CATSSGWILSGNTIYF.

This clonotype has ten or more counts. V usage is TRBV7-9 and J usage is TRBJ1-1, with D uncertain. The CDR3 sequence is 13 residues long. V gave up 5 bases and J gave up 1 base, with 8 bases separating them. The V gene's germline CDR1 is SEHNR and CDR2 FQNEAQ (reference sequence). CDR3 sequence: CASSSRRNTEAFF. The CDR3 DNA reads as TGTGCCAGCAGCAGCAGGAGGAACACTGAAGCTTTCTTT.

This clonotype was counted ten times or more. V gene TRBV4-1 combines with J gene TRBJ2-3; D perhaps matches TRBD2 (6 bases). Germline CDR1 reads MGHRA; CDR2 reads YSYEKL. The CDR3 runs to 14 residues. V shed 4 bases and J shed 10 bases, with 18 bases lying between them. CDR3 residues: CASSPRGIGGSQYF. The CDR3 DNA reads TGCGCCAGCAGCCCAAGAGGAATCGGGGGATCGCAGTATTTT.

The chain is built from TRBV7-6 and TRBJ2-1; 12 bases are a match to TRBD2. CDR1 is SGHVS and CDR2 is FNYEAQ in the germline V gene. The CDR3 runs 17 residues. J lost 3 bases, V lost 5 bases, and 8 bases had no gene match. Here the CDR3 DNA reads TGTGCCAGCAGCCCCCTAGCGGGGGGGAAAAGCTACAATGAGCAGTTCTTC. Its protein is CASSPLAGGKSYNEQFF.

The chain has TRBV4-3 and TRBJ1-1; D unresolved. The CDR3 length is 17 residues. The germline V gene encodes CDR1 LGHNA and CDR2 YSLEER. The ends were cut back, 3 bases at V and 1 base at J, with 18 bases in the middle. The CDR3 spells CASSQWGARVGNTEAFF. In nucleotides, the CDR3 is TGCGCCAGCAGCCAGTGGGGTGCCCGGGTTGGGAACACTGAAGCTTTCTTT.

J is TRBJ2-7 and V is TRBV7-2; D is undetermined. This CDR3 spans 17 amino acids. Per germline, CDR1 SGHTA and CDR2 FQGNSA. Trimming stripped 0 bases from V and 2 bases from J, with 17 bases between. CDR3 sequence: CASSLALQPSSPYEQYF. For the CDR3, the DNA is TGTGCCAGCAGCTTAGCGTTGCAGCCCTCATCCCCCTACGAGCAGTACTTC.

This clonotype occurred a few times. The chain has TRBV7-8 and TRBJ2-7; 9 bases map to TRBD1. The V gene's germline CDR1 is SGHVS and CDR2 FQNEAQ. V dropped 5 bases and J dropped 2; count of bases not matched to a gene: 10. This CDR3 is built from 16 residues. The CDR3 bases are TGTGCCAGCAGCACCCGGCGGGGGACAGGGCCCTACGAGCAGTACTTC. Translated: CASSTRRGTGPYEQYF.

This clonotype showed up many times. CDR3 loop: CASSTRDRVETQYF. CDR3 sequence (DNA): TGTGCCAGCAGTACACGGGACAGGGTGGAGACCCAGTACTTC. The chain joins TRBV27 to TRBJ2-5, with 9 bases fitting TRBD1. The CDR3 spans 14 residues. Germline CDR1 MNHEY, CDR2 SMNVEV (reference sequence). The V and J ends lost 5 bases and 5 bases, in that order; junction bases with no gene match: 6.

This clonotype was detected many times. This CDR3 reads CASSSTGGAETQYF. The CDR3 DNA sequence: TGTGCCAGCAGTTCGACAGGGGGCGCGGAGACCCAGTACTTC. V and J are TRBV12-3 or TRBV12-4 and TRBJ2-5; 10 bases are a match to TRBD1. There are 14 residues in the CDR3. With 4 bases clipped from V and 5 bases from J, the junction kept 4 bases outside the gene matches.

This clonotype was detected only a few times. This chain links TRBV11-2 with TRBJ2-7, with 8 bases that match TRBD1. Germline-derived CDR1 and CDR2 are SGHAT and FQNNGV. The CDR3 contains 14 residues. V shed 6 bases and J 3 bases; nucleotides not matched to a gene: 7. The DNA of the CDR3 is TGTGCCAGCAGTTATACAGGGGGAAACTACGAGCAGTACGTC. Translation: CASSYTGGNYEQYV.

Here the CDR3 reads CASSLASRGRDGYTF. Here the CDR3 DNA reads TGTGCCAGCAGCTTGGCCTCGAGGGGACGAGATGGCTACACCTTC. The chain combines TRBV5-6 with TRBJ1-2; D may be TRBD1 (5 bases). This CDR3 comprises 15 residues. Germline values: CDR1 SGHDT, CDR2 YYEEEE. Trimming took 0 bases from V and 6 from J, leaving 15 bases between them.

This clonotype was seen more than once but under ten times. This chain uses TRBV12-3 or TRBV12-4 with TRBJ1-1; a weak D match, TRBD1 (6 bases). V lost 6 bases and J lost 11, with 13 bases in between. This CDR3 region has 11 residues. The CDR3 DNA reads TGTGCCAGCAGCCCCGGGGGGGCGGCTTTCTTT. Translating gives CASSPGGAAFF.

This rearrangement joins TRBV4-1 to TRBJ2-7; D tentatively reads TRBD1 or TRBD2 (6 bases each). V dropped 1 base and J dropped 4 bases, with 11 bases sitting between them. Germline V lookup: CDR1 MGHRA, CDR2 YSYEKL. The CDR3 covers 14 residues. The CDR3 region is CASSQVEGGYEQYF. In DNA form, the CDR3 reads TGCGCCAGCAGCCAAGTAGAAGGGGGGTACGAGCAGTACTTC.

This clonotype was counted between two and nine times. This chain uses TRBV5-1 with TRBJ1-1; 7 bases fit TRBD1. J gave up 5 bases and V 3 bases, and 4 bases lay outside the gene matches. CDR3 length: 13 amino acids. Per the germline V gene, CDR1 is SGHRS and CDR2 is YFSETQ. The CDR3 protein is CASSSQGMTEAFF. For the CDR3, the DNA is TGCGCCAGCAGCTCACAGGGGATGACTGAAGCTTTCTTT.

This clonotype was seen ten or more times. The rearrangement joins TRBV24-1 to TRBJ1-1, with D unclear. This CDR3 has 13 residues. V was shortened by 3 bases and J by 1 base, with 5 bases between the two germline ends. The germline V gene has CDR1 KGHDR and CDR2 SFDVKD. The CDR3 sequence is CATSDQPNTEAFF. The CDR3 bases are TGTGCCACCAGTGATCAGCCGAACACTGAAGCTTTCTTT.

This clonotype was observed a few times. The gene calls are TRBV5-4 and TRBJ1-2, with a tentative D call TRBD1 (5 bases). Trimming left V 0 bases short and J 1 base short, with 16 bases between. The CDR3 spans 17 residues. Germline CDR1 and CDR2: SGHNT and YYREEE (reference sequence). The chain's CDR3 is CASSLVTTETVNYGYTF. In nucleotides, the CDR3 is TGTGCCAGCAGCTTGGTTACGACAGAAACCGTTAACTATGGCTACACCTTC.

This clonotype has more than one count but fewer than ten. This chain connects TRBV3-1 to TRBJ1-2, with D possibly matching TRBD1 (5 bases). The germline V gene encodes CDR1 LGHDT and CDR2 YNNKEL (reference sequence). Trimming took 4 bases from V and 4 from J, leaving 16 bases between them. The CDR3 runs to 15 residues. This chain's CDR3 is CASSPFGGSLYGYTF. The CDR3 DNA sequence: TGTGCCAGCAGCCCCTTCGGGGGGTCACTCTATGGCTACACCTTC.